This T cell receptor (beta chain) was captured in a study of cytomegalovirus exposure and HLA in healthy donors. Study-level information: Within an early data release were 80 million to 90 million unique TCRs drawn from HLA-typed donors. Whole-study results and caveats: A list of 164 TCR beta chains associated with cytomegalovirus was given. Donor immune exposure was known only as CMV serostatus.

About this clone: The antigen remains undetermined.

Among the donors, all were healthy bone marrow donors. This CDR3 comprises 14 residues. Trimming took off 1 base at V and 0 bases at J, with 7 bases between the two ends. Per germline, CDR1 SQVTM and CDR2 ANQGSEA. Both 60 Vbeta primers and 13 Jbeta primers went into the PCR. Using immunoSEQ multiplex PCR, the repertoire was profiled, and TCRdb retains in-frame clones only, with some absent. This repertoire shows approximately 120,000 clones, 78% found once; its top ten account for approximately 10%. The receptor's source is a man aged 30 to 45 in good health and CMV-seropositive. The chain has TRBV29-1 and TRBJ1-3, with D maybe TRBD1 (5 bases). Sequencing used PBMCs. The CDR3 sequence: CSVEVTGSGNTIYF. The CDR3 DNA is TGCAGCGTTGAAGTTACAGGCTCTGGAAACACCATATATTTT.